The rows below give T cell receptor beta chains drawn from one sample of a study of T cell responses to AZD1222 COVID-19 vaccine. Here immunoSEQ multiplex PCR was the method, and the copy in TCRdb shows in-frame clones only, minus some. Among roughly 120,000 clones listed, around 93% were seen once. The sample in question was peripheral blood, obtained 28 days after the second AZD1222 dose. Every receptor here comes from an adult who received the AZD1222 COVID-19 vaccine. CDR3s include the opening cysteine and the closing phenylalanine or tryptophan. The D gene is left open where the match is weak. Some rows mark clone size as missing; the rest say once, few, many or name a class of expanded clone.

v_gene,j_gene,d_gene,abundance,len,CDR3aa,CDR3nt
TRBV6-1,TRBJ1-6,TRBD1,-,15,CASSEAGGGNSPLHF,TGTGCCAGCAGTGAGGCAGGGGGCGGTAATTCACCCCTCCACTTT
TRBV2,TRBJ2-3,TRBD2,once,15,CASRASGRSTDTQYF,TGTGCCAGCAGAGCTAGCGGGAGAAGCACAGATACGCAGTATTTT
TRBV5-1,TRBJ1-4,TRBD1,-,15,CASSLPGTGDEKLFF,TGCGCCAGCAGCCTCCCAGGGACAGGGGACGAAAAACTGTTTTTT
TRBV10-3,TRBJ2-1,-,-,11,CAIASTAEQFF,TGTGCCATCGCCAGCACTGCTGAGCAGTTCTTC
TRBV12-3/TRBV12-4,TRBJ2-7,TRBD2,-,13,CASSFGLAYEQYF,TGTGCCAGCAGTTTTGGACTAGCCTACGAGCAGTACTTC
TRBV3-1/TRBV3-2,TRBJ1-4,-,-,12,CASSREGEKLFF,TGTGCCAGCAGCAGGGAGGGGGAAAAACTGTTTTTT
TRBV6-1,TRBJ2-1,TRBD2,-,14,CASSETLAGGEQFF,TGTGCCAGCAGTGAAACACTAGCGGGAGGGGAGCAGTTCTTC
TRBV7-9,TRBJ2-6,-,-,17,CASSWSPTGTGANVLTF,TGTGCCAGCAGCTGGAGCCCAACGGGGACTGGGGCCAACGTCCTGACTTTC
TRBV12-3/TRBV12-4,TRBJ2-1,-,-,12,CASSLGRTGQFF,TGTGCCAGCAGTTTAGGCCGAACGGGGCAGTTCTTC
TRBV7-9,TRBJ1-5,-,-,11,CASSPLETWHF,TGTGCCAGCAGCCCGTTAGAGACATGGCATTTT
TRBV2,TRBJ2-2,-,-,14,CASRKTDHTGELFF,TGTGCCAGCAGGAAGACAGATCACACCGGGGAGCTGTTTTTT
TRBV2,TRBJ1-4,-,-,13,CASSLSSNEKLFF,TGTGCCAGCAGTCTGAGTTCTAATGAAAAACTGTTTTTT
TRBV4-1,TRBJ2-1,TRBD1,-,16,CASSQIPGTGFTEQFF,TGCGCCAGCAGCCAGATTCCCGGGACAGGGTTCACTGAGCAGTTCTTC
TRBV4-1,TRBJ1-6,-,-,14,CASSQGTGASPLHF,TGCGCCAGCAGCCAAGGGACGGGAGCTTCACCCCTCCACTTT
TRBV6-6,TRBJ1-5,-,-,12,CASTSTNQPQHF,TGTGCCAGCACAAGTACCAATCAGCCCCAGCATTTT
TRBV5-4,TRBJ2-7,-,-,12,CASSASSYEQYF,TGTGCCAGCAGCGCAAGCTCCTACGAGCAGTACTTC
TRBV27,TRBJ2-7,TRBD1,-,14,CASSFGQGASEQYF,TGTGCCAGCAGTTTTGGGCAGGGGGCAAGCGAGCAGTACTTC
TRBV7-2,TRBJ1-2,TRBD1,once,12,CASSTGVGGYTF,TGTGCCAGCAGCACAGGGGTAGGTGGCTACACCTTC
TRBV5-1,TRBJ2-3,-,-,14,CASKTPGGTDTQYF,TGCGCCAGCAAGACCCCTGGAGGAACAGATACGCAGTATTTT
TRBV28,TRBJ1-2,-,-,11,CASSSRDGYTF,TGTGCCAGCAGTTCCAGGGATGGCTACACCTTC
TRBV4-1,TRBJ2-1,TRBD1,-,16,CASSRSPGQYYNEQFF,TGCGCCAGCAGCCGAAGCCCGGGACAGTACTACAATGAGCAGTTCTTC
TRBV6-6,TRBJ1-3,TRBD1,-,16,CASSYSITGAGNTIYF,TGTGCCAGCAGTTACTCGATTACAGGGGCTGGAAACACCATATATTTT
TRBV12-3/TRBV12-4,TRBJ2-5,-,-,13,CASSIGGGETQYF,TGTGCCAGCAGTATAGGCGGAGGGGAGACCCAGTACTTC
TRBV19,TRBJ1-5,-,once,14,CASSIESSNQPQHF,TGTGCCAGTAGTATAGAGTCCTCAAATCAGCCCCAGCATTTT
TRBV5-8,TRBJ1-6,TRBD1,-,15,CASSTGQGGNSPLHF,TGTGCCAGCAGCACTGGACAGGGCGGTAATTCACCCCTCCACTTT
TRBV5-5,TRBJ2-1,-,-,20,CASSLLFPKTGDSSYNEQFF,TGTGCCAGCAGCTTACTCTTCCCTAAGACAGGCGATAGCTCCTACAATGAGCAGTTCTTC
TRBV19,TRBJ1-3,-,-,15,CASSLATSPGNTIYF,TGTGCCAGTAGTTTAGCTACAAGCCCGGGAAACACCATATATTTT
TRBV19,TRBJ1-6,TRBD1,-,15,CASSDDRAGNSPLHF,TGTGCCAGTAGTGACGACAGGGCGGGTAATTCACCCCTCCACTTT
TRBV11-2,TRBJ1-2,-,-,12,CASSLRSYGYTF,TGTGCCAGCAGCTTACGAAGCTATGGCTACACCTTC
TRBV7-9,TRBJ1-2,TRBD1,-,15,CASSGTGARYYGYTF,TGTGCCAGCAGCGGGACAGGGGCCCGGTACTATGGCTACACCTTC
TRBV7-6,TRBJ2-1,-,once,13,CASSSASIHEQFF,TGTGCCAGCAGCTCGGCTAGCATCCATGAGCAGTTCTTC
TRBV9,TRBJ2-5,TRBD2,-,15,CASSPGLAGKETQYF,TGTGCCAGCAGCCCCGGACTAGCGGGAAAAGAGACCCAGTACTTC